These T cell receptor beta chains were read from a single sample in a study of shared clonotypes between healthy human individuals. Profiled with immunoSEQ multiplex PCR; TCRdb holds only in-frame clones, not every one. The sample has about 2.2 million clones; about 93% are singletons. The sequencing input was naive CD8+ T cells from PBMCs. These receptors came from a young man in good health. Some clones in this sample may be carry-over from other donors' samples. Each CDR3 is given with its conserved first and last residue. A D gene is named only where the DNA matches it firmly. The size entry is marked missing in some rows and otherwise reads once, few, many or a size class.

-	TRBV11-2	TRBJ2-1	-	TGTGCCAGCAGCTTAGGGCAGGCTTCGCGACCTGCCTCCTACAATGAGCAGTTCTTC	CASSLGQASRPASYNEQFF
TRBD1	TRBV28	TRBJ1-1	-	TGTGCCAGCACCTTGGGACAGGGTTGGGCCACTGAAGCTTTCTTT	CASTLGQGWATEAFF
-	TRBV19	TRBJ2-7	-	TGTGCCAGTAGTATAAGCGGCTACGAGCAGTACTTC	CASSISGYEQYF
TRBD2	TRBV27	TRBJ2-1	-	TGTGCCAGCAGCCGCTCTAGCGGGAATGGAGCCTACAATGAGCAGTTCTTC	CASSRSSGNGAYNEQFF
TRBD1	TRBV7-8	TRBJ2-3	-	TGTGCCAGCAGCTTAATTGGACAGGGTGCGTATTTT	CASSLIGQGAYF
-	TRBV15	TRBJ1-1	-	TGTGCCACCAGCACTCCAGAGATGAACACTGAAGCTTTCTTT	CATSTPEMNTEAFF
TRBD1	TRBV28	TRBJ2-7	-	TGTGCCAGCAGTCGAGCCGGGACAGGGGGCGAGCAGTACTTC	CASSRAGTGGEQYF
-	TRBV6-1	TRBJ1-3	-	TGTGCCAGCAGCGGCCGGGGGTCTGGAAACACCATATATTTT	CASSGRGSGNTIYF
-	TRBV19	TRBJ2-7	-	TGTGCCAGTAGTATAGTAGGGGTCTACGAGCAGTACTTC	CASSIVGVYEQYF
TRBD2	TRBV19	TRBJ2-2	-	TGTGCCAGTAGTCCATGGGGCCCGGGGGGCACCGGGGAGCTGTTTTTT	CASSPWGPGGTGELFF
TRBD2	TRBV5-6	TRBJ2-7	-	TGTGCCAGCATCATGACTAGCGGGAGTCGGGAGCAGTACTTC	CASIMTSGSREQYF
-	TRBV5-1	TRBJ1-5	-	TGCGCCAGCAGCTTGGCACAGGGCAGGACGCAGCCCCAGCATTTT	CASSLAQGRTQPQHF
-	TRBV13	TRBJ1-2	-	TGTGCCAGCAGCTCGACAGAGACACACTATGGCTACACCTTC	CASSSTETHYGYTF
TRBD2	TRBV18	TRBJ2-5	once	TGTGCCAGCTCACCAAGACGCAGCGGGGGGGAGACCCAGTACTTC	CASSPRRSGGETQYF
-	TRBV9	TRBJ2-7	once	TGTGCCAGCAGCGAGGGGGGGTTATCGACCTACGAGCAGTACTTC	CASSEGGLSTYEQYF
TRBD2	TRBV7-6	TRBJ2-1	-	TGTGCCAGCAGCTTGCTAGCGGGAGGGCCGTTTAATGATGAGCAGTTCTTC	CASSLLAGGPFNDEQFF
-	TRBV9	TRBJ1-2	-	TGTGCCAGCGGGGGGATGGTTTATGGCTACACCTTC	CASGGMVYGYTF
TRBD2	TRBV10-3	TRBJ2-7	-	TGTGCCATCAGTGAGCTGAATCTAAGGTCACAGGGACTAGCGGGAGGAACTCCTAACTACGAGCAGTACTTC	CAISELNLRSQGLAGGTPNYEQYF
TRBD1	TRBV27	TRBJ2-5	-	TGTGCCAGCAGTAACAGGGGGTCGATGGAGACCCAGTACTTC	CASSNRGSMETQYF
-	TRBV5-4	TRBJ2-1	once	TGTGCCAGCAGCGTCGGGACGCTTGCCTACAATGAGCAGTTCTTC	CASSVGTLAYNEQFF
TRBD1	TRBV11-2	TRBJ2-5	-	TGTGCCAGCAGCTTATGGGACAGGGACCCGGTGGCCCAGTACTTC	CASSLWDRDPVAQYF
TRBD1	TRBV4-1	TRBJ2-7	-	TGCGCCAGCAGCCAAGATAGGACAGGGGGCTCCTACGAGCAGTACTTC	CASSQDRTGGSYEQYF
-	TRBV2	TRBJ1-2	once	TGTGCCAGCAAACCGTTAAACTATGGCTACACCTTC	CASKPLNYGYTF
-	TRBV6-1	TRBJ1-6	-	TGTGCCGGCGCGGGCGAGAGGAGAGATTCACCCCTCCACTTT	CAGAGERRDSPLHF
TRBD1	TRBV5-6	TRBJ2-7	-	TGTGCCAGCAGCTTCAGTAGCGGACAGGGAATCCACGAGCAGTACTTC	CASSFSSGQGIHEQYF
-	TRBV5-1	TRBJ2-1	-	TGCGCCAGCAGCTTCGCCGGGACGCCTTCCTACAATGAGCAGTTCTTC	CASSFAGTPSYNEQFF
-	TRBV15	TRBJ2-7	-	TGTGCCACCGGGAGGGGGGATACCTACGAGCAGTACTTC	CATGRGDTYEQYF
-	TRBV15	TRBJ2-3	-	TGTGCCACCAGCAGAGCGGTCCAGGCCACAGATACGCAGTATTTT	CATSRAVQATDTQYF
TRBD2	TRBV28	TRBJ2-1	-	TGTGCCAGCAGTTTACTGTCCAGCGGGAGCTCCTACAATGAGCAGTTCTTC	CASSLLSSGSSYNEQFF
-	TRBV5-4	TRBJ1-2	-	TGTGCCAGCAGCTTGGCCGCGCAGGGTGGGAGCTACACCTTC	CASSLAAQGGSYTF
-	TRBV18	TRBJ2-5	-	TGTGCCAGCTCACCAGGCTCCCAGACCCAGTACTTC	CASSPGSQTQYF
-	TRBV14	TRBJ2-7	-	TGTGCCAGCAGCCACCCCCGTGCGGAATTCGAGCAGTACTTC	CASSHPRAEFEQYF
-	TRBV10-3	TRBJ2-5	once	TGTGCCATCAGTGAGTCACGGACAGCTCAAGAGACCCAGTACTTC	CAISESRTAQETQYF
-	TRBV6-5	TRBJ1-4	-	TGTGCCAGCAGTCGCCGGGGGAATGTGGATGAAAAACTGTTTTTT	CASSRRGNVDEKLFF
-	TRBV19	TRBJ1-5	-	TGTGCCAGTAGTATCATGACAGAGGATCAGCCCCAGCATTTT	CASSIMTEDQPQHF
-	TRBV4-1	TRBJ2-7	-	TGCGCCAGCAGCCAAGAGCGAGCGGACGAGCAGTACTTC	CASSQERADEQYF
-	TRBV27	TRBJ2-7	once	TGTGCCAGCAGTCCCCGGGGCTTAGACTACGAGCAGTACTTC	CASSPRGLDYEQYF
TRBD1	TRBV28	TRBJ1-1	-	TGTGCCAGCAGTCCCACGGACAGGGACCCTGAAGCTTTCTTT	CASSPTDRDPEAFF
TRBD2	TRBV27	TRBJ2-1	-	TGTGCCAGCAGGGAGTTAGCGGGATTGAGGGATGAGCAGTTCTTC	CASRELAGLRDEQFF
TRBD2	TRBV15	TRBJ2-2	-	TGTGCCACCAGCAGCCGGGGAGGGCCCGGGGAGCTGTTTTTT	CATSSRGGPGELFF
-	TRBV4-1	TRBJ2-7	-	TGCGCCAGCAGCCAAGAAAACGGGTCCTACGAGCAGTACTTC	CASSQENGSYEQYF
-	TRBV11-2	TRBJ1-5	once	TGTGCCAGCAGCTTAGGGGGGCCTAGCAATCAGCCCCAGCATTTT	CASSLGGPSNQPQHF
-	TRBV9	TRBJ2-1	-	TGTGCCAGCAGCGTAGGGGACAAGAGGTACAATGAGCAGTTCTTC	CASSVGDKRYNEQFF
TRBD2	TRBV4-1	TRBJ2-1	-	TGCGCCAGCAGCCAAGTGGGACTAGCAGGCGAGCAGTTCTTC	CASSQVGLAGEQFF
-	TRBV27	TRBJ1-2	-	TGTGCCAGCAGTTTATCGCCCAAGGGCGGGGGCTACACCTTC	CASSLSPKGGGYTF
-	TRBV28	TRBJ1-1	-	TGTGCCAGCAGTTTAGGGGGGGTAACTGAAGCTTTCTTT	CASSLGGVTEAFF
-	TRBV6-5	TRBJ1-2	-	TGTGCCAGCAGTTACTCGGAAGGGTTGGTAGGCTACACCTTC	CASSYSEGLVGYTF
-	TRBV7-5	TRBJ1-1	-	TGTGTCAGAAGCTTACGGGGCGGGGAAAGGGGAACTGAAGCTTTCTTT	CVRSLRGGERGTEAFF